One TCR beta chain is described in this entry. Its antigen is not identified. This entry belongs to a study of cytomegalovirus exposure and HLA in healthy donors. Study-wide findings and caveats: Listed as cytomegalovirus-associated were 150 to 200 TCR beta chains. TCR beta V segments were, for the most part, productive about 87% or about 30% of the time in an earlier analysis.

Donors sampled were nominally healthy, though unrecorded immune exposures were likely. The PCR ran on 60 Vbeta and 13 Jbeta primers. Repertoires were generated with immunoSEQ multiplex PCR, while TCRdb's copy carries only in-frame clones and drops some. The sample lists under 40,000 clones, approximately 80% seen once, with about a tenth in the top ten. This TCR derives from a middle-aged woman in good health and CMV-seronegative. The sequenced sample was PBMCs.

The CDR3 sequence is CASSVEPGTEAFF. The CDR3 DNA reads TGTGCCAGCAGTGTCGAGCCGGGGACTGAAGCTTTCTTT. V and J are TRBV6-4 and TRBJ1-1; D is uncertain. This CDR3 has 13 amino acids. The germline CDR1 and CDR2 sequences are MRHNA and SNTAGT. The ends were cut back, 4 bases at V and 5 bases at J, with 11 bases in the middle.